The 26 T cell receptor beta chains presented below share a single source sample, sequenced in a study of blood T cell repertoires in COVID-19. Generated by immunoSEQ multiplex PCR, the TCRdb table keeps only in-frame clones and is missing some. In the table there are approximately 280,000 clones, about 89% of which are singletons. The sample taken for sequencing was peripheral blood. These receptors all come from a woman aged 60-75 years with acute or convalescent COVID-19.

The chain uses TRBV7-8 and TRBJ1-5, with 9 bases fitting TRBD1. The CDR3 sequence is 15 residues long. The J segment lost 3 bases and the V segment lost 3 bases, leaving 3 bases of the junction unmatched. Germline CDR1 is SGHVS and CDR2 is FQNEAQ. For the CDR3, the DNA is TGTGCCAGCAGCTTGAGGGACAGGGCCAATCAGCCCCAGCATTTT. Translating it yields CASSLRDRANQPQHF. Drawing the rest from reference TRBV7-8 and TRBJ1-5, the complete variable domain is GAGVSQSPRYKVAKRGQDVALRCDPISGHVSLFWYQQALGQGPEFLTYFQNEAQLDKSGLPSDRFFAERPEGSVSTLKIQRTQQEDSAVYLCASSLRDRANQPQHFGDGTRLSIL.

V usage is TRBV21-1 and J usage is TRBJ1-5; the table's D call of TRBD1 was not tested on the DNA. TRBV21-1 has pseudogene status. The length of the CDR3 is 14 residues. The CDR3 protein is CASGTGGGNQPQHF. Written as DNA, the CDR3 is TGTGCCAGCGGGACAGGGGGAGGGAATCAGCCCCAGCATTTT.

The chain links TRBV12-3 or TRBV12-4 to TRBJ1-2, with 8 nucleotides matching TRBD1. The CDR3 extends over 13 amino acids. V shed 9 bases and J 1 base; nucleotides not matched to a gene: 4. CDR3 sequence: CASRGQGNYGYTF. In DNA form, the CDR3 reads TGTGCCAGTAGAGGACAGGGTAACTATGGCTACACCTTC.

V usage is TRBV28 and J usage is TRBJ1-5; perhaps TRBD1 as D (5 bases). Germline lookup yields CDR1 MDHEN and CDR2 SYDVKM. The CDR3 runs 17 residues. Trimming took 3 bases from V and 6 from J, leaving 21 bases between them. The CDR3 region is CASSFVAGQWAVQPQHF. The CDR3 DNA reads TGTGCCAGCAGTTTCGTGGCAGGGCAATGGGCAGTTCAGCCCCAGCATTTT.

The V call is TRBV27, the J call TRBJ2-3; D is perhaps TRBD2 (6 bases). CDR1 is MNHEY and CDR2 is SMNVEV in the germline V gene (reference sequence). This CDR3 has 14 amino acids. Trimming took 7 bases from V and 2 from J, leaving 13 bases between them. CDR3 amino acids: CASKGLAYTDTQYF. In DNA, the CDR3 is TGTGCCAGCAAGGGACTGGCCTACACAGATACGCAGTATTTT.

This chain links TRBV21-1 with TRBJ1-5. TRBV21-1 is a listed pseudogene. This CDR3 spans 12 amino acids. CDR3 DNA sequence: TGTGCCAGCTGGTGGGAGAATCAGCCCCAGCATTTT. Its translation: CASWWENQPQHF.

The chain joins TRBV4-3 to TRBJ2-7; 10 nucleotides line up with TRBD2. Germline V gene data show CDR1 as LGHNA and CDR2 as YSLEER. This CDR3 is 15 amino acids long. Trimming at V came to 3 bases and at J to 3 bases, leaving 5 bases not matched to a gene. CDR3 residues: CASSQARLAGYEQYF. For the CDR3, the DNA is TGCGCCAGCAGCCAGGCGAGACTAGCGGGCTACGAGCAGTACTTC.

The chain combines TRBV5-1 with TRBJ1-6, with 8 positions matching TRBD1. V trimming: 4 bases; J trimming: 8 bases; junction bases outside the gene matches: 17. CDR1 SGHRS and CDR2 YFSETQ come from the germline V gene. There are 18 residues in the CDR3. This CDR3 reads CASSHGTGPLTMDSPLHF. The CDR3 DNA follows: TGCGCCAGCAGCCATGGGACAGGCCCGCTAACGATGGATTCACCCCTCCACTTT.

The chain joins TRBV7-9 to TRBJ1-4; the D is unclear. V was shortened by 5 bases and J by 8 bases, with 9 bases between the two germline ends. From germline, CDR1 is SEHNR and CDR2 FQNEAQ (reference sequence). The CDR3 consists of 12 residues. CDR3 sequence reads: CASSAFNEKLFF. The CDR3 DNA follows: TGTGCCAGCAGCGCGTTCAACGAAAAACTGTTTTTT. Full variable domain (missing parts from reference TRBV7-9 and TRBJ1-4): DTGVSQNPRHKITKRGQNVTFRCDPISEHNRLYWYRQTLGQGPEFLTYFQNEAQLEKSRLLSDRFSAERPKGSFSTLEIQRTEQGDSAMYLCASSAFNEKLFFGSGTQLSVL.

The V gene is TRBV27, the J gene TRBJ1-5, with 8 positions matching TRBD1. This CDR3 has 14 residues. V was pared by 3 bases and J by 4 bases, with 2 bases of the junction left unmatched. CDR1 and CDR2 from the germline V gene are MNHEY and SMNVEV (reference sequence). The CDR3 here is CASSFYRGNQPQHF. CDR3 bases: TGTGCCAGCAGTTTTTACAGGGGGAATCAGCCCCAGCATTTT.

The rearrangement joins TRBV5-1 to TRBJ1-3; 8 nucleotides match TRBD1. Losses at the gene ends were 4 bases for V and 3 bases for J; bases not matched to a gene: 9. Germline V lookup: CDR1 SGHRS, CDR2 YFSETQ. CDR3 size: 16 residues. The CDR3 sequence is CASSDQGAIFGNTIYF. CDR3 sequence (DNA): TGCGCCAGCAGCGACCAGGGGGCCATCTTTGGAAACACCATATATTTT.

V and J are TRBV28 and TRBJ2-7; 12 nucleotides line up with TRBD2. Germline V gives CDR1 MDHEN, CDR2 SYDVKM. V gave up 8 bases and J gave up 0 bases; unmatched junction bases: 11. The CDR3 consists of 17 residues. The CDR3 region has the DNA TGTGCCAGCCGCAGGGCGATACTAGCGGGAGGCTCCTACGAGCAGTACTTC. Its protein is CASRRAILAGGSYEQYF.

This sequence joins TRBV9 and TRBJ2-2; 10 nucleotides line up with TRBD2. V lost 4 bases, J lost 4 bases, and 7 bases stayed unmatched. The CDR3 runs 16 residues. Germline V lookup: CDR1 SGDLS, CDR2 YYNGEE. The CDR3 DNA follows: TGTGCCAGCAGCACGGCCAGCGGGGGGGGCACCGGGGAGCTGTTTTTT. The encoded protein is CASSTASGGGTGELFF.

CDR3 DNA: TGTGCAAGTCGCTTAAACCGGAGAACCCGGTGCGGGACGGACGGAAACACCATATATTTT. It is translated as CASRLNRRTRCGTDGNTIYF. The V call is TRBV12-2, the J call TRBJ1-3. TRBV12-2 is recorded as a pseudogene. CDR3 length: 20 residues.

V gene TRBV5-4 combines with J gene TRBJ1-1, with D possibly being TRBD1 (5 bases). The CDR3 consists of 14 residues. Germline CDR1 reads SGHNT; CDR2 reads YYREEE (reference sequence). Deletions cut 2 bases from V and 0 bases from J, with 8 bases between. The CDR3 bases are TGTGCCAGCAGCTTCGCAGGGATGAACACTGAAGCTTTCTTT. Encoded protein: CASSFAGMNTEAFF.

The CDR3 DNA reads as TGTGCCAGCGGACGGACTAGCGACTCCTACGAGCAGTACTTC. Amino acids: CASGRTSDSYEQYF. This chain uses TRBV3-1 (or the pseudogene TRBV3-2) with TRBJ2-7; 9 bases align to TRBD2. The CDR3 runs to 14 residues. The germline V gene encodes CDR1 LGHDT and CDR2 YNNKEL (reference sequence). The junction had 5 bases not matched to a gene; V was cut back by 8 bases and J by 0 bases.

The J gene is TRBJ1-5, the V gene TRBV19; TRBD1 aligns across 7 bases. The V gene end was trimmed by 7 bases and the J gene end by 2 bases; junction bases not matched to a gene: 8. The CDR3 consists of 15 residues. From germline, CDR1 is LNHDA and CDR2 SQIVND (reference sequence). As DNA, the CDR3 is TGTGCCAGTATGGCGGGCGGACAGGGCAATCAGCCCCAGCATTTT. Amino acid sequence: CASMAGGQGNQPQHF. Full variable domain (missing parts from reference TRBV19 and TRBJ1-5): DGGITQSPKYLFRKEGQNVTLSCEQNLNHDAMYWYRQDPGQGLRLIYYSQIVNDFQKGDIAEGYSVSREKKESFPLTVTSAQKNPTAFYLCASMAGGQGNQPQHFGDGTRLSIL.

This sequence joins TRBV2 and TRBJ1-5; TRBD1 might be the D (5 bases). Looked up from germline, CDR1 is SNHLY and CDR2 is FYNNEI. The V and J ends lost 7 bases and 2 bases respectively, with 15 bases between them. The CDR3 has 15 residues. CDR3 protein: CASTLGHLGNQPQHF. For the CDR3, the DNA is TGTGCCAGCACCCTAGGACATTTAGGCAATCAGCCCCAGCATTTT.

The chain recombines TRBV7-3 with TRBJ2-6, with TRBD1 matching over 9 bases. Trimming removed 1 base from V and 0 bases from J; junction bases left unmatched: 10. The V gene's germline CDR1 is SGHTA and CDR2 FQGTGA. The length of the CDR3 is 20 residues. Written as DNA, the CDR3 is TGTGCCAGCAGCTTAAAGTGGTGGGGACAGGGAGGCTCTGGGGCCAACGTCCTGACTTTC. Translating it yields CASSLKWWGQGGSGANVLTF. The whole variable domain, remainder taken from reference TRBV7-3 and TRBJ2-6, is GAGVSQTPSNKVTEKGKYVELRCDPISGHTALYWYRQSLGQGPEFLIYFQGTGAADDSGLPNDRFFAVRPEGSVSTLKIQRTERGDSAVYLCASSLKWWGQGGSGANVLTFGAGSRLTVL.

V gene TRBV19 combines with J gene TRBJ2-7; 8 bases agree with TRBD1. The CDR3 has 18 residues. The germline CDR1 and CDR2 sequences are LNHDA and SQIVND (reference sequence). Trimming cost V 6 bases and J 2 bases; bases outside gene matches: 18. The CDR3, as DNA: TGTGCCAGTAGATCCGGGACAGGACCCCAGAGGATCCCCTACGAGCAGTACTTC. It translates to CASRSGTGPQRIPYEQYF.

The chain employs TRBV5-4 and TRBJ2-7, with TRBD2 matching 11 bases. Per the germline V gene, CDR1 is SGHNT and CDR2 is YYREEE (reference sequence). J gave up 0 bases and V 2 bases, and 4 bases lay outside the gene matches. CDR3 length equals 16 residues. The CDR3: CASSLETSGSSYEQYF. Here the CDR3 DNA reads TGTGCCAGCAGCTTAGAAACTAGCGGGAGCTCCTACGAGCAGTACTTC.

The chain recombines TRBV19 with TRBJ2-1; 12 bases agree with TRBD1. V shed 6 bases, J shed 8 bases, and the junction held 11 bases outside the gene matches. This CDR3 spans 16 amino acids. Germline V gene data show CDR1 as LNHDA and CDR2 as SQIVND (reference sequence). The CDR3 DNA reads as TGTGCCAGTAGCCCCACCCGGGACAGGGGGCGGGATGAGCAGTTCTTC. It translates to CASSPTRDRGRDEQFF.

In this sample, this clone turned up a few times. CDR3 residues: CASSLGRTSDYNEQFF. The CDR3 bases are TGTGCCAGCAGCCTCGGCCGGACTAGCGACTACAATGAGCAGTTCTTC. The rearrangement uses TRBV7-9 and TRBJ2-1; TRBD2 agrees at 9 bases. The V and J ends lost 5 bases and 3 bases, in that order; junction bases with no gene match: 8. Germline lookup yields CDR1 SEHNR and CDR2 FQNEAQ (reference sequence). The CDR3 covers 16 residues.

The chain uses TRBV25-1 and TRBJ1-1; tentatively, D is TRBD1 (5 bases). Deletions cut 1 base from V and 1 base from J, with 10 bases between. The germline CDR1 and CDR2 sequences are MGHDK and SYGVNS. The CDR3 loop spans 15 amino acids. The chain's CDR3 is CASSESGGGNTEAFF. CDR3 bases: TGTGCCAGCAGTGAATCCGGGGGGGGGAACACTGAAGCTTTCTTT.

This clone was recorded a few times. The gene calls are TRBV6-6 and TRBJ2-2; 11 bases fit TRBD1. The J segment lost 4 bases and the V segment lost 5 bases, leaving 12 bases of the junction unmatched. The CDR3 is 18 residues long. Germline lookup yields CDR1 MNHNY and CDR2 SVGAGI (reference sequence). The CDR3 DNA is TGTGCCAGCAGTCCTAGGACAGGGGGCGTAGTTCTCACCGGGGAGCTGTTTTTT. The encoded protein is CASSPRTGGVVLTGELFF.

The CDR3 region is CASSLGQFYGYTF. The CDR3 region has the DNA TGTGCCAGCAGCCTGGGACAGTTTTATGGCTACACCTTC. The V gene is TRBV6-6, the J gene TRBJ1-2; TRBD1 agrees at 7 bases. J lost 5 bases, V lost 6 bases, and 6 bases had no gene match. The CDR3 is made up of 13 amino acids. CDR1 is MNHNY, CDR2 SVGAGI, per germline (reference sequence).